This T cell receptor (beta chain) was sequenced in a study of blood T cell repertoires in COVID-19. Study as a whole: The cDNA or gDNA used as material had been derived from T cells, B-cell-depleted T cells, or PBMCs.

Enrollment of patients from Seattle took place during active infection, with longitudinal follow-up. The authors' processing: Estimation of nucleated cell counts was performed using reference gene primer amplification. Repertoires were generated with immunoSEQ multiplex PCR, while TCRdb's copy carries only in-frame clones and drops some. D and trimming come from the DNA, and the V and J calls and clone size come from that table. The table includes a few hundred thousand clones, around nine tenths detected once. The source is a man younger than 30 with COVID-19, enrolled during active disease. Sequencing was carried out using peripheral blood.

The CDR3 nucleotides are TGTGCCAGTAGTGGGACTAGTCCTACCCAGTACTTC. This encodes CASSGTSPTQYF. The V and J genes are TRBV19 and TRBJ2-5; 8 nucleotides line up with TRBD2. The trim removed 5 bases at V and 8 bases at J, leaving 4 bases unmatched. Germline V gene sequence: CDR1 LNHDA, CDR2 SQIVND (reference sequence). This CDR3 has 12 amino acids.